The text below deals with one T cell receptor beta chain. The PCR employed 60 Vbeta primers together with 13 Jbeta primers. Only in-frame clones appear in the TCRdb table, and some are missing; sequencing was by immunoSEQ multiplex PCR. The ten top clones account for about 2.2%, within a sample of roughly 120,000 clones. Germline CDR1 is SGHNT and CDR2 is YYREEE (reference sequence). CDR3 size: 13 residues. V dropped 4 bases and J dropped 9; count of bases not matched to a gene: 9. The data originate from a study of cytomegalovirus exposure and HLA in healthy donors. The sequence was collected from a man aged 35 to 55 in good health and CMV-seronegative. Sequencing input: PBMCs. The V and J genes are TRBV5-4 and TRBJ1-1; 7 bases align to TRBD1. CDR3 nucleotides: TGTGCCAGCAGCCAGGGGGGAGCAGTTAAAGCTTTCTTT. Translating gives CASSQGGAVKAFF. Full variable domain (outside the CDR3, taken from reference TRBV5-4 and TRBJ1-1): ETGVTQSPTHLIKTRGQQVTLRCSSQSGHNTVSWYQQALGQGPQFIFQYYREEENGRGNFPPRFSGLQFPNYSSELNVNALELDDSALYLCASSQGGAVKAFFGQGTRLTVV.